This T cell receptor (beta chain) was profiled in a study of Ad26.COV2.S vaccination and SARS-CoV-2 variants. Study context: Within the COV1001 Ad26.COV2.S trial arm, the donor was enrolled.

After removal of 6 bases from V and 5 bases from J, the junction contained 11 bases not matched to a gene. In germline, CDR1 is SGHVS, CDR2 FQNEAQ. The CDR3 is made up of 15 amino acids. Concerning this clone: Its matching antigen is unknown.

Indicated treatment: roughly 18 received Ad26.COV2.S at low or high dose, single or two shots; roughly five received placebo; per-sample allocation not given. Day 63 after the first injection of vaccine or placebo was the sampling time. Regarding the study as a whole: Total T cell responses were possibly underestimated by TCR breadth and depth analyses.

Only in-frame clones appear in the TCRdb table, and some are missing; sequencing was by immunoSEQ multiplex PCR. The sample lists about 370,000 clones, 88% occurring once. Sequencing used peripheral blood, obtained in a trial of Ad26.COV2.S vaccine versus placebo. The rearrangement links TRBV7-8 to TRBJ2-5; TRBD1 aligns across 8 bases. The TCR comes from a person aged 18-60 years who received the Ad26.COV2.S COVID-19 vaccine or a placebo. This CDR3 reads CASRPDRVFGETQYF. CDR3 sequence (DNA): TGTGCCAGCAGACCGGACAGGGTTTTCGGTGAGACCCAGTACTTC.